This T cell receptor (beta chain) appears in the sequencing data of a study of T cells in Graves' hyperthyroidism and ophthalmopathy. Regions amplified from RNA transcripts were the TCR beta CDR3 regions. In the first-round RT-PCR of the TCR CDR3, the HTBI primer set was used. TCRdb ran MiXCR on the multiplex PCR reads and lists one entry per CDR3 protein. In the table there are about 600,000 distinct CDR3 sequences, about 16% of which are singletons. The CDR3 runs to 15 residues. The germline CDR1 and CDR2 sequences are ENHRY and SYGVKD. The ends were cut back, 7 bases at V and 0 bases at J, with 14 bases in the middle.

The chain combines TRBV10-3 with TRBJ2-3; D tentatively fits TRBD1 or TRBD2 (5 bases each). Sample: blood. The clonotype was recovered from a woman aged 40 to 49 with Graves' ophthalmopathy. The CDR3 nucleotides read TGTGCCATCACTAAAGGGGACCTTAGCACAGATACGCAGTATTTT. The encoded protein is CAITKGDLSTDTQYF.